This TCR beta chain is drawn from a study of regulatory T cells in long-lasting Graves disease. The study, taken as a whole, reports: A greater number of public clonotypes (under 3,000) was shared by persistent patients than by new patients (over 900).

This clonotype has only a few counts. Its antigen is not known. TCR beta libraries were built with iRepertoire HTBI primers and Arm-PCR of CDR3 regions. In the original workflow: The samples included 60 to 65 TRBV and around 15 TRBJ segments. TCRdb re-called the multiplex PCR reads through MiXCR, storing one row per CDR3 protein. None of the V and J calls come from the authors' own analysis; TCRdb made them. This table has about 500,000 distinct CDR3 sequences, under 20% appearing once. This CDR3 contains 15 residues. CDR1 is SGDLS, CDR2 YYNGEE, per germline. Trimming pared 4 bases from V and 4 bases from J, leaving 15 bases between. Time point given: newly diagnosed GD, antithyroid drugs for less than 3 months. TCR sequences were obtained from RNA taken from PBMCs. The same specimen was also included in a second study, on T cells in Graves' hyperthyroidism and ophthalmopathy. That investigation notes: Patients were excluded for uncontrolled infection, other autoimmune disease, pregnancy or lactation. Clonotypes that were expanded in thyroid above 0.001 mostly appeared in blood too.

This sequence originates from a man aged 35 to 55 with Graves disease. This sample comprised peripheral blood mononuclear cells (PBMCs), obtained at new diagnosis, from a patient treated with antithyroid drugs. The chain uses TRBV9 and TRBJ1-3; D uncertain. The CDR3 spells CASSPTTWSGNTIYF. The CDR3 DNA reads TGTGCCAGCAGCCCGACGACCTGGTCCGGAAACACCATATATTTT.